The next 29 T cell receptor beta chains were all read from a single sample in a study of blood T cell repertoires in COVID-19 (dated by TCRdb to 2018 to 2021). The library was obtained by the immunoSEQ multiplex PCR assay. The immuneACCESS repertoire file appears here via TCRdb, limited to in-frame rearrangements. These files lack a portion of the clones; in checked studies, under half of the deficit traces to unresolved V genes, and the cause of the others is not known. Counted in this sample were 220,000 or so clones; 80% to 85% of them appeared once. The ten largest clones take up over 7% of the sample. Material: peripheral blood. These receptors came from an elderly woman with COVID-19, enrolled during active disease.

CDR3 protein: CASSPWTGETQAFF. The CDR3 nucleotides are TGTGCCAGCAGCCCCTGGACAGGGGAAACCCAAGCTTTCTTT. The chain has TRBV7-8 and TRBJ1-1, with 9 bases matching TRBD1. The germline CDR1 and CDR2 sequences are SGHVS and FQNEAQ. The junction had 10 bases not matched to a gene; V was cut back by 5 bases and J by 9 bases. The CDR3 covers 14 residues.

This chain joins TRBV3-1 (or the pseudogene TRBV3-2) and TRBJ2-3, with D tentatively TRBD2 (5 bases). The length of the CDR3 is 16 residues. Per germline, CDR1 LGHDT and CDR2 YNNKEL (reference sequence). Trimming removed 0 bases at V and 1 base at J, with 11 bases between. The DNA of the CDR3 is TGTGCCAGCAGCCAAGATAGCTTCGGGGGCACAGATACGCAGTATTTT. This sequence encodes CASSQDSFGGTDTQYF.

The CDR3 DNA is TGTGCCAGCAGTTCGCCAGGCCCTACTAACTATGGCTACACCTTC. Its translation: CASSSPGPTNYGYTF. V usage is TRBV28 and J usage is TRBJ1-2; D not certain. The CDR3 spans 15 residues. The germline CDR1 and CDR2 sequences are MDHEN and SYDVKM. The V gene lost 4 bases and the J gene lost 0 bases, with 12 bases spanning the gap.

V gene TRBV6-7 combines with J gene TRBJ2-7; D may be TRBD1 (6 bases). TRBV6-7 is an ORF, with its function uncertain. The CDR3 has 15 amino acids. V was trimmed by 6 bases and J by 6 bases, leaving 21 bases between them. The CDR3 spells CASREQGRYHCEQYF. Here the CDR3 DNA reads TGTGCCAGCAGGGAACAGGGTAGATACCATTGCGAGCAGTACTTC.

The chain recombines TRBV29-1 with TRBJ2-1; D perhaps matches TRBD1 (5 bases). The V gene's germline CDR1 is SQVTM and CDR2 ANQGSEA. The V end was cut by 6 bases, the J end by 0 bases, with 9 bases between. CDR3 length equals 13 residues. The CDR3 loop is CSVQEVSYNEQFF. The CDR3 nucleotides are TGCAGCGTACAGGAAGTCTCCTACAATGAGCAGTTCTTC.

The chain couples TRBV5-8 to TRBJ1-2; 7 bases are shared with TRBD1. After removal of 3 bases from V and 4 bases from J, the junction contained 9 bases not matched to a gene. The CDR3 extends over 15 amino acids. CDR1 and CDR2 from the germline V gene are SGHTS and YDEGEE. The CDR3 loop reads CASSYRTGLGYGYTF. CDR3 bases: TGTGCCAGCAGCTACAGGACAGGATTGGGCTATGGCTACACCTTC.

This rearrangement joins TRBV5-4 to TRBJ1-4, with TRBD1 identical over 8 bases. The V and J ends lost 4 bases and 8 bases, in that order; junction bases with no gene match: 7. The CDR3 is 14 amino acids. The germline gives CDR1 SGHNT, CDR2 YYREEE (reference sequence). The CDR3 coding sequence is TGTGCCAGCAGCCCCGGACAGGGACAGGAAAAACTGTTTTTT. It encodes CASSPGQGQEKLFF.

The genes are TRBV5-1 and TRBJ2-3; 7 bases align to TRBD1. Losses at the gene ends were 4 bases for V and 1 base for J; bases not matched to a gene: 3. The germline CDR1 and CDR2 sequences are SGHRS and YFSETQ. The CDR3 totals 14 residues. The CDR3 here is CASSTGQGTDTQYF. The CDR3 nucleotides read TGCGCCAGCAGCACTGGACAGGGCACAGATACGCAGTATTTT.

The chain employs TRBV30 and TRBJ2-7; D unclear. Trimming cost V 3 bases and J 6 bases, with 9 bases left between them. The length of the CDR3 is 11 residues. From germline, CDR1 is GTSNPN and CDR2 SVGIG (reference sequence). CDR3 region: CAWSQAGEQYF. CDR3 bases: TGTGCCTGGAGCCAAGCTGGCGAGCAGTACTTC.

The chain combines TRBV15 with TRBJ1-6; tentative D call: TRBD1 (5 bases). In germline, CDR1 is LNHNV, CDR2 YYDKDF (reference sequence). Trimming shortened V by 0 bases and J by 6 bases, and 12 bases separated the two germline ends. This CDR3 has 16 amino acids. The CDR3 here is CATSRDDLRGNSPLHF. In nucleotides, the CDR3 is TGTGCCACCAGCAGAGATGACTTAAGGGGTAATTCACCCCTCCACTTT.

This rearrangement joins TRBV5-1 to TRBJ1-4, with a possible D match to TRBD1 (6 bases). The CDR3 is 18 amino acids. Germline V gives CDR1 SGHRS, CDR2 YFSETQ. Trimming pared 1 base from V and 0 bases from J, leaving 16 bases between. The DNA of the CDR3 is TGCGCCAGCAGCTTGACGCTAGGGGGTTGGGCAACTAATGAAAAACTGTTTTTT. This encodes CASSLTLGGWATNEKLFF.

Comments on this clone: The germline gene is not matched at one end of the junction; a read error may be the cause. J is TRBJ2-3 and V is TRBV7-7, with 7 bases fitting TRBD2. The CDR3 consists of 14 residues. Germline CDR1 reads SSHAT; CDR2 reads FNYEAQ (reference sequence). This CDR3 reads CASSPAGAEDTQYF. The CDR3 nucleotides are TGTGCTAGCAGCCCTGCGGGAGCGGAAGATACGCAGTATTTT.

The chain employs TRBV5-6 and TRBJ1-1, with 12 bases that match TRBD1. The germline V gene has CDR1 SGHDT and CDR2 YYEEEE. The CDR3 runs to 15 residues. V lost 7 bases and J lost 3; bases outside the gene matches: 7. CDR3 sequence (DNA): TGTGCCAGCGCGGGGACAGGGGGCGCGGACACTGAAGCTTTCTTT. It translates to CASAGTGGADTEAFF.

V and J are TRBV30 and TRBJ2-1; D unclear. CDR1 is GTSNPN and CDR2 is SVGIG in the germline V gene (reference sequence). V shed 5 bases and J shed 7 bases, with 15 bases lying between them. This CDR3 spans 13 amino acids. As DNA, the CDR3 is TGTGCCTGGGCCCGGCTTTCCGGGAATGAGCAGTTCTTC. This sequence encodes CAWARLSGNEQFF.

The chain carries TRBV7-9 and TRBJ2-1; the D gene is possibly TRBD1 (5 bases). The CDR3 sequence is 14 residues long. V lost 3 bases and J 6 bases, leaving 12 bases between the germline ends. Germline CDR1 and CDR2: SEHNR and FQNEAQ (reference sequence). The CDR3 DNA sequence: TGTGCCAGCAGCTTGTCTGGGGCAGGCAATGAGCAGTTCTTC. It translates to CASSLSGAGNEQFF.

The J gene is TRBJ2-1, the V gene TRBV2; 8 bases align to TRBD2. V dropped 0 bases and J dropped 8; count of bases not matched to a gene: 9. The CDR3 consists of 16 residues. The V gene's germline CDR1 is SNHLY and CDR2 FYNNEI. The CDR3 nucleotides read TGTGCCAGCAGTGAAGCTAGCGGGGTTTGGGGGGATGAGCAGTTCTTC. Residues: CASSEASGVWGDEQFF. The full variable domain, its missing parts supplied by reference TRBV2 and TRBJ2-1, is EPEVTQTPSHQVTQMGQEVILRCVPISNHLYFYWYRQILGQKVEFLVSFYNNEISEKSEIFDDQFSVERPDGSNFTLKIRSTKLEDSAMYFCASSEASGVWGDEQFFGPGTRLTVL.

The chain employs TRBV27 and TRBJ2-7; 11 nucleotides align to TRBD2. CDR3 length: 15 residues. V trimming: 6 bases; J trimming: 2 bases; junction bases outside the gene matches: 6. Per germline, CDR1 MNHEY and CDR2 SMNVEV (reference sequence). The CDR3 here is CASSAQGLAAYEQYF. CDR3 nucleotides: TGTGCCAGCAGCGCTCAGGGACTAGCGGCCTACGAGCAGTACTTC.

The gene calls are TRBV6-6 and TRBJ2-6, with D maybe TRBD1 (6 bases). Per the germline V gene, CDR1 is MNHNY and CDR2 is SVGAGI (reference sequence). V was shortened by 8 bases and J by 2 bases, with 16 bases between the two germline ends. The CDR3 sequence is 16 residues long. The CDR3 DNA reads TGTGCCAGCCGGAACAGGGTCGGCCCTGGGGCCAACGTCCTGACTTTC. As protein: CASRNRVGPGANVLTF.

The chain joins TRBV10-3 to TRBJ2-1; 9 nucleotides agree with TRBD2. This CDR3 contains 14 residues. Unmatched junction bases numbered 5, after V lost 4 bases and J lost 7 bases. Germline assignment: CDR1 ENHRY and CDR2 SYGVKD. CDR3 sequence reads: CAISGRGGENEQFF. In DNA, the CDR3 is TGTGCCATCAGTGGGCGGGGGGGCGAAAATGAGCAGTTCTTC.

This chain links TRBV24-1 with TRBJ1-4; 10 nucleotides align to TRBD1. The CDR3 is made up of 15 amino acids. Germline values: CDR1 KGHDR, CDR2 SFDVKD. V was pared by 4 bases and J by 8 bases, with 6 bases of the junction left unmatched. The chain's CDR3 is CATSEWDRGAEKLFF. The CDR3 nucleotides read TGTGCCACCAGTGAATGGGACAGGGGAGCCGAAAAACTGTTTTTT.

This chain connects TRBV30 to TRBJ1-1; the D gene is possibly TRBD1 (5 bases). The V end lost 2 bases, the J end lost 5 bases, and 18 bases lay between the germline ends. Germline CDR1 is GTSNPN and CDR2 is SVGIG (reference sequence). The CDR3 is made up of 15 amino acids. The CDR3 spells CAWSWGGNRRTEAFF. As DNA, the CDR3 is TGTGCCTGGAGTTGGGGGGGTAATCGAAGAACTGAAGCTTTCTTT.

The rearrangement joins TRBV19 to TRBJ2-1; TRBD2 agrees at 14 bases. The CDR3 is made up of 14 amino acids. J gave up 7 bases and V 8 bases, and 4 bases lay outside the gene matches. CDR1 is LNHDA and CDR2 is SQIVND in the germline V gene (reference sequence). CDR3 in DNA: TGTGCCAGTTTGACTAGCGGGGGGGCAAATGAGCAGTTCTTC. Encoded protein: CASLTSGGANEQFF. Using reference TRBV19 and TRBJ2-1 for the parts outside the CDR3, the full variable domain is DGGITQSPKYLFRKEGQNVTLSCEQNLNHDAMYWYRQDPGQGLRLIYYSQIVNDFQKGDIAEGYSVSREKKESFPLTVTSAQKNPTAFYLCASLTSGGANEQFFGPGTRLTVL.

This clone turned up a few times. The chain links TRBV4-1 to TRBJ1-4; D is possibly TRBD1 (5 bases). This CDR3 spans 16 amino acids. Deletions cut 4 bases from V and 3 bases from J, with 15 bases between. Germline V gene sequence: CDR1 MGHRA, CDR2 YSYEKL. The CDR3 spells CASSLETALSNEKLFF. CDR3 nucleotide sequence: TGCGCCAGCAGCCTAGAGACAGCACTTTCTAATGAAAAACTGTTTTTT.

The chain joins TRBV12-5 to TRBJ1-5, with a tentative D call TRBD1 (5 bases). Trimming removed 4 bases from V and 3 bases from J, with 10 bases in between. The CDR3 is made up of 14 amino acids. Germline V gene sequence: CDR1 LGHNT, CDR2 FRNRAP. The CDR3, as DNA: TGTGCTAGTGGTTCCCCCAGGGACAATCAGCCCCAGCATTTT. Protein: CASGSPRDNQPQHF.

The CDR3 DNA is TGCAGCGTTGTGGGGGGGCGCGATTCACCCCTCCACTTT. Its protein product is CSVVGGRDSPLHF. The V call is TRBV29-1, the J call TRBJ1-6; the D gene is possibly TRBD1 (6 bases). Trimming cost V 4 bases and J 8 bases, with 12 bases left between them. This CDR3 spans 13 amino acids. Germline-derived CDR1 and CDR2 are SQVTM and ANQGSEA.

This clone occurred a few times. The V and J genes are TRBV20-1 and TRBJ1-3, with D uncertain. CDR3 size: 11 residues. Deletions cut 5 bases from V and 8 bases from J, with 10 bases between. Germline CDR1 is DFQATT and CDR2 is SNEGSKA (reference sequence). DNA for the CDR3: TGCAGTGCTCCGACTGGTCACACCATATATTTT. This encodes CSAPTGHTIYF.

In its sample, this clone was seen a few times. The V call is TRBV7-9, the J call TRBJ2-7; TRBD2 might be the D (5 bases). Germline V gene lookup returns CDR1 SEHNR and CDR2 FQNEAQ (reference sequence). CDR3 length: 14 residues. With 6 bases removed from V and 3 bases from J, the gap between germline ends came to 15 bases. The CDR3 DNA follows: TGTGCCAGCAGACTCCAGGAGGTCGGCTACGAGCAGTACTTC. It codes for CASRLQEVGYEQYF.

J is TRBJ1-2 and V is TRBV23-1, with TRBD1 as a possible D gene (6 bases). TRBV23-1 is recorded as an ORF, its role being uncertain. V was cut by 0 bases and J by 8 bases, with 19 bases left in between. CDR3 length equals 16 residues. The CDR3 DNA reads TGCGCCAGCAGTCAATCTGTCCCGGGACACTCTCGGGGCTACACCTTC. It translates to CASSQSVPGHSRGYTF.

The chain recombines TRBV28 with TRBJ2-2; possibly TRBD1 for D (6 bases). V lost 2 bases to trimming and J lost 5 bases, with 24 bases between them. The CDR3 covers 19 residues. The germline V gene encodes CDR1 MDHEN and CDR2 SYDVKM. Here the CDR3 reads CASSLKENRARLRTGELFF. Written as DNA, the CDR3 is TGTGCCAGCAGTTTAAAGGAGAACAGGGCGCGTTTAAGGACCGGGGAGCTGTTTTTT.